Listed below are T cell receptor beta chains from one sample, sequenced in a study of cytomegalovirus exposure and HLA in healthy donors. Assay used: immunoSEQ multiplex PCR; TCRdb lists only in-frame clones, some missing. The sample includes about 160,000 clones, 60% to 80% of them seen just once. Sequenced input: PBMCs. Receptors were obtained from a woman aged 45-65 years in good health and CMV-seropositive. CDR3s include the opening cysteine and the closing phenylalanine or tryptophan. D genes are given only for firm matches. For some rows the clone size is stated as once, few or many, or as a class when expanded; others skip it.

. | . | TRBJ1-2 | TRBV9 | TGTGCCAGCAGCGTAGCTCAATACAGGGACTATGGCTACACCTTC | CASSVAQYRDYGYTF
TRBD1 | . | TRBJ1-5 | TRBV15 | TGTGCCACCAGCAGTCGGACAGGAGCGTATAGCAATCAGCCCCAGCATTTT | CATSSRTGAYSNQPQHF
. | . | TRBJ2-7 | TRBV4-3 | TGCGCCAGCAGCCAAGAACTTCATGTCGCCTACGAGCAGTACTTC | CASSQELHVAYEQYF
. | . | TRBJ1-5 | TRBV30 | TGTGCCGTAAAGGGGTTCGGCAATCAGCCCCAGCATTTT | CAVKGFGNQPQHF
. | . | TRBJ1-4 | TRBV5-4 | TGTGCCAGCAGCACCAAGGACAGCCTTAATGAAAAACTGTTTTTT | CASSTKDSLNEKLFF
. | . | TRBJ1-5 | TRBV19 | TGTGCCAGCACGGGGGTCGGTGGCAATCAGCCCCAGCATTTT | CASTGVGGNQPQHF
TRBD2 | . | TRBJ2-1 | TRBV7-3 | TGTGCCAGCAGCTTAGGGCTAGCGGGAGGCAATGAGCAGTTCTTC | CASSLGLAGGNEQFF
TRBD1 | . | TRBJ2-7 | TRBV5-1 | TGCGCCAGCAGCTTGGCGGGGACAGTCGCCGCCTACGAGCAGTACTTC | CASSLAGTVAAYEQYF
TRBD2 | . | TRBJ2-3 | TRBV6-6 | TGTGCCAGCAGTTACGTTCGCGGGGGGCATGGAGATACGCAGTATTTT | CASSYVRGGHGDTQYF
. | . | TRBJ1-3 | TRBV6-6 | TGTGCCAGCAGTGCGCAGGGATCTGGAAACACCATATATTTT | CASSAQGSGNTIYF
TRBD2 | . | TRBJ2-7 | TRBV19 | TGTGCCAGTAGTACTTTAGCGGGAGGGACCTACGAGCAGTACTTC | CASSTLAGGTYEQYF
TRBD1 | once | TRBJ1-6 | TRBV29-1 | TGCAGCGTTAGACCGGGACAGGGAGAAAATTCACCCCTCCACTTT | CSVRPGQGENSPLHF
TRBD1 | . | TRBJ1-1 | TRBV4-2 | TGTGCCAGCAGCCAAGTTAGGACAGGGTCGAACAGAGAAGCTTTCTTT | CASSQVRTGSNREAFF
TRBD2 | . | TRBJ2-7 | TRBV15 | TGTGCCACCAGCACCTATACTAGCGGCAACGAGCAGTACTTC | CATSTYTSGNEQYF
. | . | TRBJ2-3 | TRBV5-6 | TGTGCCAGCAGGACACGAGATACGCAGTATTTT | CASRTRDTQYF
. | . | TRBJ1-2 | TRBV29-1 | TGCAGCGTTGAGTCAGGAGGGGAGAGCTATGGCTACACCTTC | CSVESGGESYGYTF
. | . | TRBJ1-3 | TRBV4-3 | TGCGCCAGCAGCCAATCCTTTTCAGGCTCTGGAAACACCATATATTTT | CASSQSFSGSGNTIYF
. | . | TRBJ1-2 | TRBV7-2 | TGTGCCAGCAGTCTAAATCGGGATGTGTATGGCTACACCTTC | CASSLNRDVYGYTF
. | . | TRBJ2-6 | TRBV2 | TGTGCCAGCAGTGACGAGGGCCAGAGCTCTGGGGCCAACGTCCTGACTTTC | CASSDEGQSSGANVLTF
. | . | TRBJ2-7 | TRBV6-1 | TGTGCCAGCAGGGGAGGGGGGAGAAACGAGCAGTACTTC | CASRGGGRNEQYF
TRBD1 | few | TRBJ2-2 | TRBV6-9 | TGTGCCAGCAGTTATCCCTCGACAGGGGAGAACACCGGGGAGCTGTTTTTT | CASSYPSTGENTGELFF
. | . | TRBJ1-4 | TRBV2 | TGTGCCAGCCAAAGGGGTGGCTTCAGGGATGAAAAACTGTTTTTT | CASQRGGFRDEKLFF
TRBD1 | once | TRBJ2-7 | TRBV5-4 | TGTGCCAGCAGCCCCGGGACAGGGAAACTGTACGAGCAGTACTTC | CASSPGTGKLYEQYF
TRBD1 | . | TRBJ1-2 | TRBV2 | TGTGCCAGCAGTGCGGGACAGGGGCTTGGCTACACCTTC | CASSAGQGLGYTF
TRBD1 | many | TRBJ2-2 | TRBV6-4 | TGTGCCAGCAGTGGACAGGGGGCTACAGGCGGGGAGCTGTTTTTT | CASSGQGATGGELFF
TRBD2 | . | TRBJ2-1 | TRBV10-1 | TGCGCCAGCAGTGGGACTAGCGGGAGCCCCTACAATGAGCAGTTCTTC | CASSGTSGSPYNEQFF
. | . | TRBJ2-7 | TRBV7-8 | TGTGCCAGCAGCTTAATGGGGCAGAACTACGAGCAGTACTTC | CASSLMGQNYEQYF
. | . | TRBJ2-1 | TRBV20-1 | TGCAGTGCTAGTTCTGCACTACCTTCGTTCTTC | CSASSALPSFF
TRBD2 | . | TRBJ2-7 | TRBV7-6 | TGTGCCAGCAGCACTAGAGCGGGAGGGCCGGGTGAGCAGTACTTC | CASSTRAGGPGEQYF
TRBD1 | . | TRBJ1-2 | TRBV7-2 | TGTGCCAGCAGCTTTCAATCCGCGACAGGGGGCAGCCCTCCCTTC | CASSFQSATGGSPPF
TRBD1 | . | TRBJ1-2 | TRBV5-6 | TGTGCCAGCTTGCCCGGGACAGGAGTAGGAGGCTACACCTTC | CASLPGTGVGGYTF
TRBD2 | few | TRBJ2-7 | TRBV10-1 | TGCGCCAGCTTAGTTGTAGTAGCGGGAGCTAAGCAGTACTTC | CASLVVVAGAKQYF
TRBD1 | . | TRBJ2-3 | TRBV4-1 | TGCGCCAGCAGCCACTCCCGACAGGGCCCAGATACGCAGTATTTT | CASSHSRQGPDTQYF
TRBD1 | . | TRBJ1-5 | TRBV4-1 | TGCGCCAGCAGCCAACCCTCCTCGGAGGGACAGGGGTATCAGCCCCAGCATTTT | CASSQPSSEGQGYQPQHF
TRBD2 | . | TRBJ2-7 | TRBV2 | TGTGCCAGCAAGCGGGACGGGGGAACCTACGAGCAGTACTTC | CASKRDGGTYEQYF
TRBD1 | . | TRBJ1-1 | TRBV7-2 | TGTGCCAGCAGCTTCGACGACAGGGCTGCTTTCTTT | CASSFDDRAAFF
. | . | TRBJ2-2 | TRBV21-1 | TGTGCCAGCATCCTTGTGACAGGGGGGAACGGGGAGCTGTTTTTT | CASILVTGGNGELFF
TRBD2 | . | TRBJ2-1 | TRBV9 | TGTGCCAGCAGCGTAGTTTCGAAGCGGGGGGAAGGTGAGCAGTTCTTC | CASSVVSKRGEGEQFF
. | . | TRBJ1-3 | TRBV9 | TGTGCCAGCAGCACCACAGGGACCCTCGGAAACACCATATATTTT | CASSTTGTLGNTIYF
TRBD1 | . | TRBJ2-7 | TRBV28 | TGTGCCAGCACTGCCCAAGGAACAGGGGCGTCCTACGAGCAGTACTTC | CASTAQGTGASYEQYF
. | . | TRBJ2-7 | TRBV7-9 | TGTGCCAGCAGCTTAGATGAGGCCTCCTACGAGCAGTACTTC | CASSLDEASYEQYF
TRBD2 | . | TRBJ2-7 | TRBV14 | TGTGCCAGCAGCCCCCTGGGCAGCGGGAGCACCTACGAGCAGTACTTC | CASSPLGSGSTYEQYF
. | few | TRBJ1-1 | TRBV19 | TGTGCCAGTAGTACCCGGCGGGTTGGCTCTGAAGCTTTCTTT | CASSTRRVGSEAFF
. | . | TRBJ1-2 | TRBV6-5 | TGTGCCAGCACCCGGACTTTAGCTAACTATGGCTACACCTTC | CASTRTLANYGYTF
TRBD2 | . | TRBJ2-3 | TRBV30 | TGTGCCTGGCAAGAACTAGCGGGGGGGAGTGGGCAGTATTTT | CAWQELAGGSGQYF
. | . | TRBJ2-7 | TRBV2 | TGTGCCAGCAGTGTTTTGGAGGACTACGAGCAGTACTTC | CASSVLEDYEQYF
TRBD2 | . | TRBJ2-1 | TRBV5-1 | TGCGCCAGCAGCACCCTGACTAGCGGAGGTTACAATGAGCAGTTCTTC | CASSTLTSGGYNEQFF
TRBD1 | once | TRBJ1-2 | TRBV5-1 | TGCGCCAGCAGCTCCTTACCCGGGACAGAGTATGGCTACACCTTC | CASSSLPGTEYGYTF
. | . | TRBJ1-2 | TRBV29-1 | TGCAGCGTTCAGGGGCCCTCTAACTATGGCTACACCTTC | CSVQGPSNYGYTF
. | . | TRBJ1-5 | TRBV27 | TGTGCCAGCAGTCGAGGTCAGGGTTACAGTCAGCCCCAGCATTTT | CASSRGQGYSQPQHF
TRBD2 | . | TRBJ2-7 | TRBV5-4 | TGTGCCAGCAGCTCCGCCCCCTTGACTAGCGGGGGCTACGAGCAGTACTTC | CASSSAPLTSGGYEQYF
TRBD1 | . | TRBJ2-7 | TRBV29-1 | TGCAGCGTTGAAGAACAGGGGGCTTTCGACGAGCAGTACTTC | CSVEEQGAFDEQYF